This T cell receptor beta chain emerged from a study of beta chain features in type 1 diabetes. This clone appeared a few times. Of the isolated RNA, all was reverse transcribed, and so the sequenced material was expressed TCRB transcripts. Libraries were prepared by immunoSEQ multiplex PCR; TCRdb keeps only in-frame clonotypes and omits some of them. Of a few hundred thousand clones listed, less than 15% were seen once; the top ten hold roughly 0.017%. The CDR3 consists of 16 residues. Trimming took 3 bases from V and 5 from J; bases not matched to a gene: 11. In germline, CDR1 is KGHSH, CDR2 LQKENI.

Sequencing input: naive CD4+ T cells from blood. The chain employs TRBV18 and TRBJ1-2; 8 nucleotides align to TRBD1. The TCR originated in a woman under 30 in good health. The CDR3 DNA is TGTGCCAGCTCACCCCAAGACAGGGGAAGTGGTTATGGCTACACCTTC. This sequence encodes CASSPQDRGSGYGYTF.